The rows below give T cell receptor beta chains drawn from one sample of a study of T cell responses to AZD1222 COVID-19 vaccine. Assay: immunoSEQ multiplex PCR; the TCRdb copy retains only in-frame clones and omits some. The table has fewer than 80,000 clones, approximately 89% seen once. The source was peripheral blood, collected 28 days after the second dose of the MenACWY control vaccine. The receptors derive from an adult who received the MenACWY meningococcal vaccine as a control. The CDR3 runs from the conserved cysteine through the conserved F or W. A D gene is named only where the DNA matches it firmly. Rows may omit the clone size; those that give it use once, few, many or a size class.

J gene: TRBJ2-3
V gene: TRBV28
D gene: TRBD2
clone size: NA
CDR3 DNA: TGTGCCACCAATAGCGGGGGGTACACAGATACGCAGTATTTT
CDR3 protein: CATNSGGYTDTQYF

J gene: TRBJ1-2
V gene: TRBV5-6
D gene: NA
clone size: NA
CDR3 DNA: TGTGCCAGCAGCTTTGATATGGGCGTCTATGGCTACACCTTC
CDR3 protein: CASSFDMGVYGYTF

J gene: TRBJ2-1
V gene: TRBV4-1
D gene: NA
clone size: NA
CDR3 DNA: TGCGCCAGCAGCCAAGGAGGGAGGGGGTACAATGAGCAGTTCTTC
CDR3 protein: CASSQGGRGYNEQFF

J gene: TRBJ2-3
V gene: TRBV5-1
D gene: NA
clone size: NA
CDR3 DNA: TGCGCCAGCAGCTTGGAGACACTAAGCACAGATACGCAGTATTTT
CDR3 protein: CASSLETLSTDTQYF

J gene: TRBJ2-1
V gene: TRBV19
D gene: TRBD1
clone size: NA
CDR3 DNA: TGTGCCAGCGGGACAGGGGGTTACAATGAGCAGTTCTTC
CDR3 protein: CASGTGGYNEQFF

J gene: TRBJ2-5
V gene: TRBV29-1
D gene: TRBD2
clone size: NA
CDR3 DNA: TGCAGCGCCCTAGGTCTAGCGGGGGAGACCCAGTACTTC
CDR3 protein: CSALGLAGETQYF

J gene: TRBJ2-3
V gene: TRBV5-8
D gene: NA
clone size: NA
CDR3 DNA: TGTGCCAGCAGCCTTTCCTTCACAGATACGCAGTATTTT
CDR3 protein: CASSLSFTDTQYF

J gene: TRBJ1-2
V gene: TRBV7-9
D gene: NA
clone size: NA
CDR3 DNA: TGTGCCAGCAGCTTGTGGCCCGATTCCTATGGCTACACCTTC
CDR3 protein: CASSLWPDSYGYTF

J gene: TRBJ2-7
V gene: TRBV5-4
D gene: NA
clone size: NA
CDR3 DNA: TGTGCCAGCAGCCCCGCCCAGGGTCGGGCCTACGAGCAGTACTTC
CDR3 protein: CASSPAQGRAYEQYF

J gene: TRBJ2-5
V gene: TRBV3-1/TRBV3-2
D gene: NA
clone size: NA
CDR3 DNA: TGTGCCACCGGGGGGACAGGCTACCAAGAGACCCAGTACTTC
CDR3 protein: CATGGTGYQETQYF

J gene: TRBJ2-3
V gene: TRBV29-1
D gene: NA
clone size: NA
CDR3 DNA: TGCAGCGTGACAGTCGGACCCGATACGCAGTATTTT
CDR3 protein: CSVTVGPDTQYF

J gene: TRBJ2-3
V gene: TRBV30
D gene: NA
clone size: once
CDR3 DNA: TGTGCCTGGAGTGTCGGGGTGACAGATACGCAGTATTTT
CDR3 protein: CAWSVGVTDTQYF

J gene: TRBJ1-5
V gene: TRBV29-1
D gene: TRBD1
clone size: NA
CDR3 DNA: TGCAGCGTTTCTACTCAGGGGGCAGGCAATCAGCCCCAGCATTTT
CDR3 protein: CSVSTQGAGNQPQHF

J gene: TRBJ2-5
V gene: TRBV5-6
D gene: NA
clone size: NA
CDR3 DNA: TGTGCCAGCAGCTTGGATCCGGCCACCCGGGAGACCCAGTACTTC
CDR3 protein: CASSLDPATRETQYF

J gene: TRBJ2-5
V gene: TRBV9
D gene: NA
clone size: NA
CDR3 DNA: TGTGCCAGCAGCACGACGTCGGGGCAGACCCAGTACTTC
CDR3 protein: CASSTTSGQTQYF

J gene: TRBJ1-1
V gene: TRBV3-1/TRBV3-2
D gene: NA
clone size: NA
CDR3 DNA: TGTGCCAGCAGCCAACCAGGCATGAACACTGAAGCTTTCTTT
CDR3 protein: CASSQPGMNTEAFF

J gene: TRBJ1-2
V gene: TRBV19
D gene: NA
clone size: medium-sized
CDR3 DNA: TGTGCCAGTAATGAGGGGGGCTATGGCTACACCTTC
CDR3 protein: CASNEGGYGYTF

J gene: TRBJ1-1
V gene: TRBV7-2
D gene: NA
clone size: once
CDR3 DNA: TGTGCCAGCAGCTCGCTGCTCTGGGATACTGAAGCTTTCTTT
CDR3 protein: CASSSLLWDTEAFF

J gene: TRBJ1-1
V gene: TRBV6-5
D gene: NA
clone size: few
CDR3 DNA: TGTGCCAGCAGTTACCCCGAGGCGGGGGCTACTGAAGCTTTCTTT
CDR3 protein: CASSYPEAGATEAFF

J gene: TRBJ1-2
V gene: TRBV6-5
D gene: NA
clone size: NA
CDR3 DNA: TGTGCCAGCAGCTCCAGACAGGCAGCTAACTATGGCTACACCTTC
CDR3 protein: CASSSRQAANYGYTF

J gene: TRBJ2-2
V gene: TRBV30
D gene: NA
clone size: NA
CDR3 DNA: TGTGCCTGGAGCCGGAACGGGGGTAACACCGGGGAGCTGTTTTTT
CDR3 protein: CAWSRNGGNTGELFF

J gene: TRBJ2-3
V gene: TRBV6-5
D gene: NA
clone size: NA
CDR3 DNA: TGTGCCAGCAGTTACTCGAACCTCATGGATACGCAGTATTTT
CDR3 protein: CASSYSNLMDTQYF

J gene: TRBJ1-3
V gene: TRBV11-2
D gene: TRBD1
clone size: NA
CDR3 DNA: TGTGCCAGCAGTACAGGGGGCTCTGGAAACACCATATATTTT
CDR3 protein: CASSTGGSGNTIYF

J gene: TRBJ1-5
V gene: TRBV24-1
D gene: TRBD1
clone size: few
CDR3 DNA: TGTGCCACCAGTGATGCCCGACAGGGGGCCCAGCCCCAGCATTTT
CDR3 protein: CATSDARQGAQPQHF

J gene: TRBJ2-7
V gene: TRBV2
D gene: NA
clone size: NA
CDR3 DNA: TGTGCCAGCAGTGTCGGGGGCGACGAGCAGTACTTC
CDR3 protein: CASSVGGDEQYF

J gene: TRBJ2-2
V gene: TRBV18
D gene: NA
clone size: NA
CDR3 DNA: TGTGCCAGCTCACCAACGGCTACCAGGCCCACCGGGGAGCTGTTTTTT
CDR3 protein: CASSPTATRPTGELFF

J gene: TRBJ1-1
V gene: TRBV7-2
D gene: NA
clone size: NA
CDR3 DNA: TGTACCAGCAGCTTGAAGGGACGCACTGAAGCTTTCTTT
CDR3 protein: CTSSLKGRTEAFF

J gene: TRBJ1-2
V gene: TRBV29-1
D gene: NA
clone size: NA
CDR3 DNA: TGCAGCGTTCGGGAAGGGTATGGCTACACCTTC
CDR3 protein: CSVREGYGYTF

J gene: TRBJ1-4
V gene: TRBV15
D gene: TRBD1
clone size: few
CDR3 DNA: TGTGCCACCAGCAGACCTGGACAGGAAGTTAATGAAAAACTGTTTTTT
CDR3 protein: CATSRPGQEVNEKLFF